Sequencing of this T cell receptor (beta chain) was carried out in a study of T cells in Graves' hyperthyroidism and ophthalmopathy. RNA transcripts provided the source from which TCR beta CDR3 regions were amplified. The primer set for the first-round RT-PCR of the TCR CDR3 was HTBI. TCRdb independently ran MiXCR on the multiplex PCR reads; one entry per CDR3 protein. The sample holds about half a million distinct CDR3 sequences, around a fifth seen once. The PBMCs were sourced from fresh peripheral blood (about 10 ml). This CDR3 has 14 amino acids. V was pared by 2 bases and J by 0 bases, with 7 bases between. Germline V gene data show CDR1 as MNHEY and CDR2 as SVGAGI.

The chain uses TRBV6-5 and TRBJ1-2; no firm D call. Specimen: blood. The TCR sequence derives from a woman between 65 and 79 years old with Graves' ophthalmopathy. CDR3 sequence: CASSYVNTNYGYTF. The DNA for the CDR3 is TGTGCCAGCAGTTACGTGAACACTAACTATGGCTACACCTTC.